This record looks at one TCR beta chain sequence and its context. Its antigen is not known. Germline CDR1 LNHDA, CDR2 SQIVND (reference sequence). The CDR3 has 14 residues. Between the trimmed V and J ends, which lost 4 bases and 0 bases, there was a span of 7 bases. This sample was taken from a study of CD8 T cells in ankylosing spondylitis. TCRdb reprocessed the 5' RACE reads via MiXCR and lists one record per CDR3 protein. Here the sample spans about 400,000 distinct CDR3 sequences, under 25% being singletons. Study-level findings and limits: Ankylosing spondylitis blood appeared to be characterized by a TCR beta motif of eight highly homologous variants.

The source of this sequence is a male donor with ankylosing spondylitis. The sequenced material came from blood, either unsorted or a sorted T cell fraction (not recorded which). V and J are TRBV19 and TRBJ2-1; maybe TRBD1 (6 bases). The CDR3 bases are TGTGCCAGTAGTACACAGGGCTCCTACAATGAGCAGTTCTTC. Its protein product is CASSTQGSYNEQFF.